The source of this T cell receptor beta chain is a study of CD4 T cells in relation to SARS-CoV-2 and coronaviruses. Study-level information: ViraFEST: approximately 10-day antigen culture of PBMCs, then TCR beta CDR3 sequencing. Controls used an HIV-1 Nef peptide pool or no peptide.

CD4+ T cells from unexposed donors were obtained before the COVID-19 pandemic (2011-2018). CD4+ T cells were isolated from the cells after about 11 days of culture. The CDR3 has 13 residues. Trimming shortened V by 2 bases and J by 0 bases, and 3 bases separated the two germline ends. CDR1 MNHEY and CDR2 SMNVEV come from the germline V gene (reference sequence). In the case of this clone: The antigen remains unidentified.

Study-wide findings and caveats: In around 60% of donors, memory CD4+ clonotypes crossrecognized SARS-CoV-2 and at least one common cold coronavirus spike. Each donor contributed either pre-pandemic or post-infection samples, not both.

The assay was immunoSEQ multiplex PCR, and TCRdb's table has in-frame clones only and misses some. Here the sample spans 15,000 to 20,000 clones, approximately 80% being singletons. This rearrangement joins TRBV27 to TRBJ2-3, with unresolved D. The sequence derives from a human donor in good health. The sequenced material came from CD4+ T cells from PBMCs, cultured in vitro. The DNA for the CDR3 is TGTGCCAGCAGTTTACGGAGCACAGATACGCAGTATTTT. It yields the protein CASSLRSTDTQYF.